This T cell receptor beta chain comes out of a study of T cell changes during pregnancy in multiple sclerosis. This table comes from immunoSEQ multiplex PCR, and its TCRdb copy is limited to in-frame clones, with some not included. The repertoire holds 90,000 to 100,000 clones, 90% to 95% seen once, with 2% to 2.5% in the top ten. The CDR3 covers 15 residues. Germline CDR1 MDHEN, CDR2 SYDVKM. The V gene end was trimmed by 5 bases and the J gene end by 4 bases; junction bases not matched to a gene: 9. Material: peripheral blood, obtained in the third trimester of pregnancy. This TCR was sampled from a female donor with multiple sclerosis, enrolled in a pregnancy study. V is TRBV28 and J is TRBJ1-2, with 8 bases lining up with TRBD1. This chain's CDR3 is CASSLSGGFSYGYTF. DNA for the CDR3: TGTGCCAGCAGTCTATCAGGGGGCTTTAGCTATGGCTACACCTTC.